Detailed here is one T cell receptor beta chain. V gave up 2 bases and J gave up 8 bases, with 7 bases separating them. The CDR3 loop spans 13 amino acids. Germline V gene sequence: CDR1 MNHEY, CDR2 SVGAGI. This entry is derived from a study of blood T cell repertoires in COVID-19. Study summary: The United States, Italy and Spain supplied acute and convalescent COVID-19 samples. PBMCs, B-cell-depleted T cells, or T cells were the source of the cDNA or gDNA that made up the material.

Original methodology: Estimation of nucleated cell counts was performed using reference gene primer amplification. The assay was immunoSEQ multiplex PCR, and TCRdb's table has in-frame clones only and misses some. The DNA gave D and trimming, while V, J and clone size come from that table. The table lists about 200,000 clones, 70% to 90% of them singletons. This TCR was sampled from a man aged 55-75 years with acute or convalescent COVID-19. Sequencing input: peripheral blood. This chain joins TRBV6-5 and TRBJ1-6; D not certain. In nucleotides, the CDR3 is TGTGCCAGCAGTTACAACCGGGATTCACCCCTCCACTTT. Its protein product is CASSYNRDSPLHF.